This T cell receptor beta chain was retrieved from a study of Graves' ophthalmopathy and Graves' hyperthyroidism. The authors amplified TCR beta CDR3 regions from RNA transcripts. HTBI primers primed a first-round RT-PCR, and a second-round multiplex PCR followed. TCRdb analysed the multiplex PCR reads with MiXCR anew, one entry per CDR3 protein. This table has 680,000 or so distinct CDR3 sequences, approximately 21% appearing once. Trimming took 6 bases from V and 3 from J; bases not matched to a gene: 4. The CDR3 is 13 amino acids. This clonotype was recorded many times. The chain links TRBV12-3 or TRBV12-4 to TRBJ2-5; 7 nucleotides match TRBD1. This sequence was found in a woman between 18 and 29 years old with stable Graves' hyperthyroidism. Some clones in this sample may be carry-over from other donors' samples. Sequenced material: peripheral blood. Here the CDR3 reads CASRPGQKETQYF. The CDR3 coding sequence is TGTGCCAGCAGACCGGGACAGAAAGAGACCCAGTACTTC.